The 9 T cell receptor beta chains presented below share a single source sample, sequenced in a study of cytomegalovirus exposure and HLA in healthy donors. In the PCR, 60 Vbeta and 13 Jbeta primers were used. The method was immunoSEQ multiplex PCR; TCRdb's version includes in-frame clones alone and lacks a portion of them. Here the sample spans about 95,000 clones, more than 75% being singletons. Sequenced material: PBMCs. The receptor source for this set is a man aged 25 to 45 in good health and CMV-seropositive.

The chain carries TRBV2 and TRBJ1-2; perhaps TRBD1 as D (6 bases). There are 14 residues in the CDR3. Germline V gene lookup returns CDR1 SNHLY and CDR2 FYNNEI. V was trimmed by 5 bases and J by 1 base, leaving 11 bases between them. The CDR3 region is CASSTGLDNYGYTF. The DNA for the CDR3 is TGTGCCAGCAGTACAGGGCTCGATAACTATGGCTACACCTTC.

This clone has only a few counts. The V gene is TRBV2, the J gene TRBJ2-1; D gene unclear. The V gene's germline CDR1 is SNHLY and CDR2 FYNNEI. The CDR3 is 15 amino acids. Trimming pared 7 bases from V and 4 bases from J, leaving 17 bases between. CDR3 loop: CASMEWLETYNEQFF. Written as DNA, the CDR3 is TGTGCCAGCATGGAGTGGCTTGAGACTTACAATGAGCAGTTCTTC.

This chain uses TRBV7-9 with TRBJ2-5; D may be TRBD1 (6 bases). Trimming cost V 6 bases and J 5 bases, with 13 bases left between them. The CDR3 consists of 13 residues. CDR1 SEHNR and CDR2 FQNEAQ come from the germline V gene (reference sequence). The CDR3 nucleotides are TGTGCCAGCAGAATGGGGGCTGAGGAGACCCAGTACTTC. It specifies CASRMGAEETQYF.

The chain recombines TRBV4-1 with TRBJ2-2; 11 bases agree with TRBD2. Germline V gene sequence: CDR1 MGHRA, CDR2 YSYEKL. The CDR3 contains 18 residues. J was trimmed by 6 bases and V by 4 bases; bases with no gene match: 13. The chain's CDR3 is CASSRGSTSGGFSGELFF. In nucleotides, the CDR3 is TGCGCCAGCAGCCGGGGGAGTACTAGCGGGGGCTTCTCCGGGGAGCTGTTTTTT.

V and J are TRBV6-1 and TRBJ1-2, with 8 positions matching TRBD1. CDR1 and CDR2 (germline): MNHNS, SASEGT. The junction had 9 bases not matched to a gene; V was cut back by 2 bases and J by 4 bases. The CDR3 spans 16 residues. CDR3 coding DNA: TGTGCCAGCAGTGAAAGGGACAGGCGGACTCCCTATGGCTACACCTTC. Amino acids: CASSERDRRTPYGYTF.

For the CDR3, the DNA is TGTGCCAGCACCCCCGCCGGGACTACCTTCTACGAGCAGTACTTC. Residues: CASTPAGTTFYEQYF. The chain carries TRBV7-2 and TRBJ2-7; TRBD2 matches 7 bases. Germline loops: CDR1 SGHTA, CDR2 FQGNSA. CDR3 length equals 15 residues. Trimming removed 7 bases from V and 3 bases from J; junction bases left unmatched: 12.

The rearrangement uses TRBV2 and TRBJ1-1; 7 bases match TRBD1. Germline V gives CDR1 SNHLY, CDR2 FYNNEI. This CDR3 has 13 amino acids. Germline trimming cut 11 bases from V and 7 bases from J; bases unmatched to any gene: 13. The CDR3 is CASIPGGGREAFF. The CDR3 region has the DNA TGTGCCTCCATTCCGGGAGGGGGCCGTGAAGCTTTCTTT.

V usage is TRBV23-1 and J usage is TRBJ1-1, with 7 bases that match TRBD1. TRBV23-1 is an open reading frame, and its role is uncertain. V gave up 6 bases and J gave up 0 bases; unmatched junction bases: 7. This CDR3 contains 15 residues. DNA of the CDR3: TGCGCCAGCAGGCTGACAGGGACCATGAACACTGAAGCTTTCTTT. Translated: CASRLTGTMNTEAFF.

J is TRBJ1-1 and V is TRBV12-2; the D call in the table, TRBD1, was not verified against the DNA. TRBV12-2 is a pseudogene locus. This CDR3 is built from 15 residues. The CDR3 is CASRPDRGWNTEAFF. For the CDR3, the DNA is TGTGCAAGTCGCCCCGACAGGGGCTGGAACACTGAAGCTTTCTTT.